The 27 T cell receptor beta chains in this list originate from one sample, sequenced in a study of cytomegalovirus exposure and HLA in healthy donors. A multiplex PCR was run with 60 Vbeta primers and 13 Jbeta primers. Sequenced by immunoSEQ multiplex PCR; TCRdb stores in-frame clones only, minus some. The data hold about 190,000 clones, with roughly four fifths observed a single time. Material for sequencing was PBMCs. These receptors were collected from a woman in her twenties or thirties in good health and CMV-seropositive.

In regard to this clone: At one end, the junction sequence differs from germline, possibly due to a read error. The rearrangement joins TRBV7-9 to TRBJ2-7; D not certain. CDR3 length equals 12 residues. Germline values: CDR1 SEHNR, CDR2 FQNEAQ (reference sequence). The CDR3 bases are TGTGCCATCGACAAGATCTCCGACGAGCAGTACTTC. Protein product: CAIDKISDEQYF.

In its sample, this clone was seen a few times. The chain uses TRBV6-1 and TRBJ2-7; 13 positions match TRBD2. Germline V lookup: CDR1 MNHNS, CDR2 SASEGT. The CDR3 is 15 residues long. V lost 5 bases, J lost 4 bases, and 5 bases stayed unmatched. The CDR3 region is CASSPGLAGAYEQYF. The CDR3 nucleotides are TGTGCCAGCAGTCCAGGACTAGCGGGAGCTTACGAGCAGTACTTC.

This clone has a handful of counts. The chain combines TRBV13 with TRBJ2-2; TRBD2 matches at 8 bases. CDR3 length: 17 residues. The ends lost 0 bases at V and 1 base at J; junction bases unmatched: 4. Germline lookup yields CDR1 PRHDT and CDR2 FYEKMQ (reference sequence). The CDR3 DNA reads TGTGCCAGCAGCTTAGGGTTAGCGGGACTGAACACCGGGGAGCTGTTTTTT. It yields the protein CASSLGLAGLNTGELFF. The full variable domain, its missing parts supplied by reference TRBV13 and TRBJ2-2, is AAGVIQSPRHLIKEKRETATLKCYPIPRHDTVYWYQQGPGQDPQFLISFYEKMQSDKGSIPDRFSAQQFSDYHSELNMSSLELGDSALYFCASSLGLAGLNTGELFFGEGSRLTVL.

The chain combines TRBV9 with TRBJ2-5; TRBD1 might be the D (5 bases). Trimming shortened V by 1 base and J by 5 bases, and 15 bases separated the two germline ends. There are 15 residues in the CDR3. Germline values: CDR1 SGDLS, CDR2 YYNGEE. The CDR3 DNA reads TGTGCCAGCAGCGTAAGCACGGACATCTGGGAGACCCAGTACTTC. Protein sequence: CASSVSTDIWETQYF. The full variable domain, in which reference TRBV9 and TRBJ2-5 provide the parts outside the CDR3, is DSGVTQTPKHLITATGQRVTLRCSPRSGDLSVYWYQQSLDQGLQFLIQYYNGEERAKGNILERFSAQQFPDLHSELNLSSLELGDSALYFCASSVSTDIWETQYFGPGTRLLVL.

A few counts support this clone. The genes are TRBV28 and TRBJ1-1; 7 positions agree with TRBD1. Germline trimming cut 3 bases from V and 0 bases from J; bases unmatched to any gene: 4. The V gene's germline CDR1 is MDHEN and CDR2 SYDVKM. This CDR3 is 15 amino acids long. CDR3 in DNA: TGTGCCAGCAGTTTTTCGGGACAGATGAACACTGAAGCTTTCTTT. Its protein product is CASSFSGQMNTEAFF.

The chain links TRBV5-4 to TRBJ2-7; the match to TRBD2 covers 13 bases. CDR1 and CDR2 (germline): SGHNT, YYREEE (reference sequence). V dropped 4 bases and J dropped 4; count of bases not matched to a gene: 5. This CDR3 region has 15 residues. This CDR3 is CASSAGLAGEYEQYF. CDR3 sequence (DNA): TGTGCCAGCAGCGCTGGACTAGCGGGAGAGTACGAGCAGTACTTC.

V and J are TRBV10-3 and TRBJ1-1, with no clear D. The length of the CDR3 is 15 residues. Trimming removed 0 bases from V and 1 base from J, with 9 bases in between. The germline V gene has CDR1 ENHRY and CDR2 SYGVKD. The CDR3 bases are TGTGCCATCAGTGAGTCAGGCAGACAGAACACTGAAGCTTTCTTT. Residues: CAISESGRQNTEAFF.

V is TRBV6-6 and J is TRBJ2-5, with D perhaps TRBD2 (5 bases). The J call may be wrong; the DNA end is better matched by TRBJ2-7. The CDR3 is 15 amino acids. Germline lookup yields CDR1 MNHNY and CDR2 SVGAGI (reference sequence). The CDR3 nucleotides are TGTGCCAGCAGTAACCTCCGGGCGGGCTCCTACGAGCAGTACTTC. The encoded protein is CASSNLRAGSYEQYF.

The rearrangement links TRBV19 to TRBJ1-2; D unclear. Germline V gene lookup returns CDR1 LNHDA and CDR2 SQIVND (reference sequence). This CDR3 has 13 amino acids. Trimming pared 6 bases from V and 0 bases from J, leaving 8 bases between. CDR3 loop: CASSPSPNYGYTF. The CDR3 DNA sequence: TGTGCCAGTAGCCCTTCCCCTAACTATGGCTACACCTTC. The whole variable domain, filled in from reference TRBV19 and TRBJ1-2, reads DGGITQSPKYLFRKEGQNVTLSCEQNLNHDAMYWYRQDPGQGLRLIYYSQIVNDFQKGDIAEGYSVSREKKESFPLTVTSAQKNPTAFYLCASSPSPNYGYTFGSGTRLTVV.

Only one count was recorded for this clone. The chain is built from TRBV20-1 and TRBJ1-1, with a tentative D call TRBD1 (5 bases). Per the germline V gene, CDR1 is DFQATT and CDR2 is SNEGSKA (reference sequence). The CDR3 has 11 residues. V was trimmed by 3 bases and J by 5 bases, leaving 7 bases between them. The CDR3 DNA follows: TGCAGTGCTAGGGGGGGTACTGAAGCTTTCTTT. It codes for CSARGGTEAFF.

The table lists this clone with a count of one. V usage is TRBV5-6 and J usage is TRBJ1-2; 11 bases are a match to TRBD1. V was pared by 2 bases and J by 7 bases, with 7 bases of the junction left unmatched. The CDR3 is 15 residues long. Germline assignment: CDR1 SGHDT and CDR2 YYEEEE. CDR3 in DNA: TGTGCCAGCAGCTTCCGGGACAGGGGGTCGAGTGGCTACACCTTC. Its translation: CASSFRDRGSSGYTF.

V gene TRBV9 combines with J gene TRBJ2-7; D possibly corresponds to TRBD1 (6 bases). CDR3 length: 15 amino acids. CDR1 is SGDLS and CDR2 is YYNGEE in the germline V gene. V lost 4 bases and J 6 bases, leaving 20 bases between the germline ends. CDR3 coding DNA: TGTGCCAGCAGCAGACGACAGGATGCACCCGTCGAGCAGTACTTC. Its translation: CASSRRQDAPVEQYF.

This clone was detected a few times. The chain uses TRBV28 and TRBJ1-1, with unresolved D. Trimming shortened V by 6 bases and J by 3 bases, and 14 bases separated the two germline ends. CDR3 size: 14 residues. CDR1 and CDR2 from the germline V gene are MDHEN and SYDVKM. The CDR3 spells CASSRTLRDTEAFF. CDR3 nucleotides: TGTGCCAGCAGCCGGACTCTCCGGGACACTGAAGCTTTCTTT.

The chain carries TRBV27 and TRBJ1-5, with TRBD1 matching 7 bases. From germline, CDR1 is MNHEY and CDR2 SMNVEV (reference sequence). After removal of 7 bases from V and 5 bases from J, the junction contained 8 bases not matched to a gene. CDR3 length: 14 amino acids. The CDR3 is CASTKEGGHQPQHF. CDR3 bases: TGTGCCAGCACCAAGGAAGGGGGCCATCAGCCCCAGCATTTT.

The chain joins TRBV28 to TRBJ2-1; tentative D call: TRBD2 (6 bases). The CDR3 has 14 residues. Trimming stripped 6 bases from V and 1 base from J, with 10 bases between. CDR1 and CDR2 from the germline V gene are MDHEN and SYDVKM. The CDR3 coding sequence is TGTGCCAGCAGGGGACTTGGATCCTACAATGAGCAGTTCTTC. Amino acid sequence: CASRGLGSYNEQFF.

This clone was recorded only once. The chain links TRBV28 to TRBJ1-4; TRBD1 agrees at 7 bases. This CDR3 has 14 amino acids. Per the germline V gene, CDR1 is MDHEN and CDR2 is SYDVKM. Trimming took 5 bases from V and 5 from J; bases not matched to a gene: 5. DNA of the CDR3: TGTGCCAGCAGTCCCGGGACAGCCAATGAAAAACTGTTTTTT. Translated: CASSPGTANEKLFF.

The chain has TRBV28 and TRBJ2-3; D is possibly TRBD2 (5 bases). Germline loops: CDR1 MDHEN, CDR2 SYDVKM. The CDR3 consists of 14 residues. Trimming shortened V by 2 bases and J by 2 bases, and 8 bases separated the two germline ends. CDR3 amino acids: CASSLQEATDTQYF. DNA for the CDR3: TGTGCCAGCAGTTTACAGGAGGCCACAGATACGCAGTATTTT.

The chain uses TRBV27 and TRBJ2-5; TRBD2 matches 9 bases. Germline loops: CDR1 MNHEY, CDR2 SMNVEV (reference sequence). V lost 3 bases, J lost 5 bases, and 7 bases stayed unmatched. The CDR3 extends over 15 amino acids. The CDR3 is CASSLLAGLGETQYF. The DNA for the CDR3 is TGTGCCAGCAGTTTGCTAGCGGGATTGGGTGAGACCCAGTACTTC.

The chain combines TRBV5-4 with TRBJ2-1; D possibly corresponds to TRBD2 (6 bases). CDR3 size: 15 residues. Germline values: CDR1 SGHNT, CDR2 YYREEE (reference sequence). Trimming shortened V by 3 bases and J by 5 bases, and 15 bases separated the two germline ends. This CDR3 is CASSSPGLANNEQFF. The DNA of the CDR3 is TGTGCCAGCAGCTCACCGGGTCTAGCGAACAATGAGCAGTTCTTC.

The chain has TRBV4-1 and TRBJ1-3, with D perhaps TRBD1 (5 bases). The CDR3 has 15 residues. V gave up 3 bases and J gave up 4 bases, with 13 bases separating them. Germline CDR1 reads MGHRA; CDR2 reads YSYEKL. The CDR3 nucleotides read TGCGCCAGCAGCCAGCGGGGCGAAGACGGAAACACCATATATTTT. Translated: CASSQRGEDGNTIYF.

The V call is TRBV28, the J call TRBJ2-7; D gene ambiguous. V shed 6 bases and J shed 3 bases, with 15 bases lying between them. The CDR3 loop spans 14 amino acids. Germline V gives CDR1 MDHEN, CDR2 SYDVKM. DNA of the CDR3: TGTGCCAGCAGAAGCATCAAACCCTTCTACGAGCAGTACTTC. This codes for CASRSIKPFYEQYF.

This clone was picked up a small number of times. The V and J genes are TRBV5-1 and TRBJ2-7; D is unresolved. The CDR3 length is 13 residues. CDR1 and CDR2 (germline): SGHRS, YFSETQ. Trimming stripped 0 bases from V and 5 bases from J, with 9 bases between. The CDR3 loop is CASSLGGVNEQYF. Here the CDR3 DNA reads TGCGCCAGCAGCTTGGGCGGTGTGAACGAGCAGTACTTC.

The chain combines TRBV11-2 with TRBJ1-2; 9 bases are shared with TRBD1. CDR1 and CDR2 (germline): SGHAT, FQNNGV. This CDR3 region has 16 residues. V trimming: 3 bases; J trimming: 6 bases; junction bases outside the gene matches: 11. The CDR3 loop is CASSFNRGQAADGYTF. The CDR3 DNA is TGTGCCAGCAGCTTCAACAGGGGGCAGGCAGCGGATGGCTACACCTTC.

This clone showed up just once. Other DNA sequences of this sample code for an identical CDR3. V is TRBV4-1 and J is TRBJ2-3, with 13 bases aligning to TRBD2. Trimming took 9 bases from V and 7 from J; bases not matched to a gene: 13. The length of the CDR3 is 16 residues. CDR1 is MGHRA and CDR2 is YSYEKL in the germline V gene. The chain's CDR3 is CASSPELAGGGNTQYF. For the CDR3, the DNA is TGCGCCAGTAGTCCAGAACTAGCGGGAGGGGGAAATACGCAGTATTTT.

The rearrangement uses TRBV13 and TRBJ2-5, with D maybe TRBD1 (6 bases). The CDR3 spans 14 residues. The ends were cut back, 3 bases at V and 5 bases at J, with 13 bases in the middle. Germline CDR1 PRHDT, CDR2 FYEKMQ (reference sequence). The CDR3 sequence: CASSFRQAGETQYF. CDR3 in DNA: TGTGCCAGCAGCTTTCGACAGGCTGGGGAGACCCAGTACTTC. The full variable domain, rest sourced from reference TRBV13 and TRBJ2-5, is AAGVIQSPRHLIKEKRETATLKCYPIPRHDTVYWYQQGPGQDPQFLISFYEKMQSDKGSIPDRFSAQQFSDYHSELNMSSLELGDSALYFCASSFRQAGETQYFGPGTRLLVL.

This chain's CDR3 is CASSMLGDGGEQFF. CDR3 sequence (DNA): TGTGCCAGTAGTATGTTGGGAGACGGGGGTGAGCAGTTCTTC. The chain couples TRBV19 to TRBJ2-1, with D perhaps TRBD2 (6 bases). Germline V gene data show CDR1 as LNHDA and CDR2 as SQIVND (reference sequence). Trimming cost V 3 bases and J 9 bases, with 15 bases left between them. CDR3 length equals 14 residues.

The chain joins TRBV28 to TRBJ1-3; no definite D call. CDR1 and CDR2 from the germline V gene are MDHEN and SYDVKM. There are 14 residues in the CDR3. V lost 6 bases to trimming and J lost 0 bases, with 9 bases between them. CDR3 nucleotides: TGTGCCAGCAGGCTCGAGAGCTCTGGAAACACCATATATTTT. Encoded protein: CASRLESSGNTIYF.